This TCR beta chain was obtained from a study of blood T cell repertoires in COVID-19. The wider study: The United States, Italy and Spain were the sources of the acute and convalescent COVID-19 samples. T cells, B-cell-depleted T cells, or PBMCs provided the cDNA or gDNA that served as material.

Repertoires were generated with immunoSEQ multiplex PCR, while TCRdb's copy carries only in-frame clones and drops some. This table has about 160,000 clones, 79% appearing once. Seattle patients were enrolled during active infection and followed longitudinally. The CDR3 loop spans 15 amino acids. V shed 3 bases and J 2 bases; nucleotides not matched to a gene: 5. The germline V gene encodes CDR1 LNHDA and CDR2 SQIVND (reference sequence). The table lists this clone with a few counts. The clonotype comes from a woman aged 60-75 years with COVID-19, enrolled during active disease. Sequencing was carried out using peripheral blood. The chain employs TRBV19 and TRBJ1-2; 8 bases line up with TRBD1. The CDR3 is CASSIGQGKNYGYTF. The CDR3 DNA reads TGTGCCAGTAGTATTGGACAGGGTAAGAACTATGGCTACACCTTC.